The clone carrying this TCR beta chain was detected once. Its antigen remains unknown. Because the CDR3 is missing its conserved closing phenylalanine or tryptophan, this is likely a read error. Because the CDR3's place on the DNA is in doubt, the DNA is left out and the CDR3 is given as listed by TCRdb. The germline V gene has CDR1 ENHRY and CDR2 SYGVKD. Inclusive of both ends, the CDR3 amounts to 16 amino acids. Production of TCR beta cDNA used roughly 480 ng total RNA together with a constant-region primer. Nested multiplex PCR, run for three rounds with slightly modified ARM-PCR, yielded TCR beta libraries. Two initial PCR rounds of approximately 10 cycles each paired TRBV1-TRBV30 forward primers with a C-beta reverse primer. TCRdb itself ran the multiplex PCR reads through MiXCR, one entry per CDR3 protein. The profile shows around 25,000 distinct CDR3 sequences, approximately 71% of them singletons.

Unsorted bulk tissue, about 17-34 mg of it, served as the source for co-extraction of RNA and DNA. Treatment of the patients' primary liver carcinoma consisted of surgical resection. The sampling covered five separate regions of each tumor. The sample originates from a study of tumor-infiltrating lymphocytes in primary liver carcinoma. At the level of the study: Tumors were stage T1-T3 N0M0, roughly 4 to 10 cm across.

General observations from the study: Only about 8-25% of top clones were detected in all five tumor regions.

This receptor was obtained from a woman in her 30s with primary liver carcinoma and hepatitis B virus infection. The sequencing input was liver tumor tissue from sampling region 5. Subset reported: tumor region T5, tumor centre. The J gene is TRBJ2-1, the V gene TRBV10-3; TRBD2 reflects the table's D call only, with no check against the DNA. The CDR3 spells CAISESAAGAYNEQSL.